The 17 T cell receptor beta chains listed next were all sequenced from one sample in a study of cytomegalovirus exposure and HLA in healthy donors. PCR used 60 Vbeta primers and 13 Jbeta primers. TCRdb's copy holds only in-frame clones and misses some; the assay was immunoSEQ multiplex PCR. Among around 140,000 clones, about 74% were seen once, and the ten largest hold approximately 13%. Sequenced material: PBMCs. Source of these receptors: a man aged 35-49 years in good health and CMV-seropositive.

This clone was seen only a few times. The chain recombines TRBV19 with TRBJ2-3, with 10 bases identical to TRBD2. V gave up 3 bases and J gave up 1 base; unmatched junction bases: 4. This CDR3 has 16 residues. Germline values: CDR1 LNHDA, CDR2 SQIVND (reference sequence). The CDR3: CASSIGAGGRTDTQYF. CDR3 nucleotide sequence: TGTGCCAGTAGTATCGGAGCGGGAGGGCGCACAGATACGCAGTATTTT.

The rearrangement uses TRBV6-6 and TRBJ1-2, with a tentative D call TRBD1 (5 bases). Per germline, CDR1 MNHNY and CDR2 SVGAGI (reference sequence). V lost 5 bases and J lost 4, with 11 bases in between. This CDR3 is built from 13 residues. The CDR3 DNA follows: TGTGCCAGCAGTAGTCAGGGTTCCTATGGCTACACCTTC. Its protein product is CASSSQGSYGYTF.

This rearrangement joins TRBV28 to TRBJ1-2; D is undetermined. The V gene's germline CDR1 is MDHEN and CDR2 SYDVKM. This CDR3 is 14 amino acids long. V gave up 6 bases and J gave up 7 bases, with 18 bases separating them. CDR3 DNA: TGTGCCAGCAGCCTTTTGCCGGGTTCATTTGGCTACACCTTC. It specifies CASSLLPGSFGYTF.

The CDR3 bases are TGCGCCAGCAGTGAGTCGCGCAGGGTCGGCACAGATACGCAGTATTTT. Translating gives CASSESRRVGTDTQYF. The rearrangement uses TRBV10-2 and TRBJ2-3; the D gene is possibly TRBD1 (5 bases). CDR3 length equals 16 residues. Trimming took 0 bases from V and 1 from J, leaving 11 bases between them. Per germline, CDR1 WSHSY and CDR2 SAAADI.

This sequence joins TRBV30 and TRBJ1-5; D gene unclear. The CDR3 is 14 residues long. Germline V gives CDR1 GTSNPN, CDR2 SVGIG (reference sequence). V lost 2 bases and J 6 bases, leaving 14 bases between the germline ends. The CDR3 reads CAWSRAAGGQPQHF. In DNA, the CDR3 is TGTGCCTGGAGTCGCGCGGCAGGAGGTCAGCCCCAGCATTTT.

The chain joins TRBV6-5 to TRBJ2-7, with D hard to call. CDR1 is MNHEY, CDR2 SVGAGI, per germline. The CDR3 has 11 residues. V was pared by 2 bases and J by 5 bases, with 4 bases between. CDR3 bases: TGTGCCAGCAGTTACCTCCACGAGCAGTACTTC. Residues: CASSYLHEQYF.

The chain joins TRBV30 to TRBJ2-3, with TRBD1 as a possible D gene (6 bases). CDR1 is GTSNPN and CDR2 is SVGIG in the germline V gene (reference sequence). The CDR3 covers 12 residues. V was cut by 5 bases and J by 9 bases, with 15 bases left in between. Here the CDR3 reads CAWGTGTRTQYF. CDR3 in DNA: TGTGCCTGGGGAACCGGGACAAGGACGCAGTATTTT.

The V gene is TRBV15, the J gene TRBJ2-3; D is perhaps TRBD2 (5 bases). Germline CDR1 is LNHNV and CDR2 is YYDKDF (reference sequence). V dropped 8 bases and J dropped 4 bases, with 16 bases sitting between them. The CDR3 runs to 14 residues. This chain's CDR3 is CATAPSGQADTQYF. CDR3 DNA sequence: TGTGCCACCGCTCCCAGCGGTCAAGCAGATACGCAGTATTTT.

Worth noting for this clone: One junction end disagrees with the germline gene, perhaps due to a read error. V usage is TRBV7-9 and J usage is TRBJ1-2; D not resolved. Looked up from germline, CDR1 is SEHNR and CDR2 is FQNEAQ (reference sequence). The CDR3 extends over 13 amino acids. CDR3 sequence reads: CSSSQKGVGVYTF. The CDR3 nucleotides read TGTTCCAGCAGCCAGAAGGGAGTTGGGGTTTACACCTTC.

The V and J genes are TRBV7-9 and TRBJ2-1; 8 bases match TRBD2. Trimming removed 5 bases from V and 0 bases from J; junction bases left unmatched: 3. The germline V gene has CDR1 SEHNR and CDR2 FQNEAQ (reference sequence). CDR3 size: 15 residues. CDR3 sequence: CASSQLAGSYNEQFF. The CDR3 DNA reads as TGTGCCAGCAGCCAGCTAGCGGGCTCCTACAATGAGCAGTTCTTC.

The chain joins TRBV6-5 to TRBJ1-5, with 7 bases lining up with TRBD1. V was clipped by 6 bases and J by 2 bases; unmatched bases: 4. CDR3 length equals 14 residues. CDR1 and CDR2 (germline): MNHEY, SVGAGI. The CDR3 protein is CASSQGQGNQPQHF. Here the CDR3 DNA reads TGTGCCAGCAGCCAAGGACAGGGCAATCAGCCCCAGCATTTT.

The V gene is TRBV5-1, the J gene TRBJ1-1; no clear D. V lost 4 bases, J lost 0 bases, and 13 bases lay in between. The CDR3 extends over 15 amino acids. Germline-derived CDR1 and CDR2 are SGHRS and YFSETQ. CDR3: CASSPSGGMNTEAFF. The CDR3 DNA reads as TGCGCCAGCAGCCCCTCAGGCGGGATGAACACTGAAGCTTTCTTT. Full variable domain (outside the CDR3, taken from reference TRBV5-1 and TRBJ1-1): KAGVTQTPRYLIKTRGQQVTLSCSPISGHRSVSWYQQTPGQGLQFLFEYFSETQRNKGNFPGRFSGRQFSNSRSEMNVSTLELGDSALYLCASSPSGGMNTEAFFGQGTRLTVV.

This clone has only one observation. The chain carries TRBV7-2 and TRBJ2-3, with D unclear. Trimming took 5 bases from V and 6 from J, leaving 9 bases between them. From germline, CDR1 is SGHTA and CDR2 FQGNSA. This CDR3 has 12 residues. CDR3 region: CASSPRSDTQYF. The CDR3 region has the DNA TGTGCCAGCAGCCCCAGGTCCGATACGCAGTATTTT. The whole variable domain, remainder taken from reference TRBV7-2 and TRBJ2-3, is GAGVSQSPSNKVTEKGKDVELRCDPISGHTALYWYRQSLGQGLEFLIYFQGNSAPDKSGLPSDRFSAERTGGSVSTLTIQRTQQEDSAVYLCASSPRSDTQYFGPGTRLTVL.

The rearrangement joins TRBV2 to TRBJ2-7; D unresolved. Trimming took 5 bases from V and 4 from J, leaving 3 bases between them. Germline lookup yields CDR1 SNHLY and CDR2 FYNNEI. The CDR3 extends over 10 amino acids. The chain's CDR3 is CASSPYEQYF. CDR3 DNA sequence: TGTGCCAGCAGTCCTTACGAGCAGTACTTC.

The J gene is TRBJ2-7, the V gene TRBV7-2; the match to TRBD2 covers 10 bases. Germline V CDR1 and CDR2: SGHTA, FQGNSA. The junction had 3 bases not matched to a gene; V was cut back by 5 bases and J by 2 bases. The CDR3 consists of 14 residues. In DNA form, the CDR3 reads TGTGCCAGCAGCCCAGGACTAGCGGCCTACGAGCAGTACTTC. Amino acids: CASSPGLAAYEQYF.

A single count supports this clone. The genes are TRBV28 and TRBJ2-3, with 8 bases identical to TRBD2. The germline V gene has CDR1 MDHEN and CDR2 SYDVKM. The CDR3 has 15 residues. The J segment lost 2 bases and the V segment lost 3 bases, leaving 4 bases of the junction unmatched. Here the CDR3 reads CASSFGGGITDTQYF. CDR3 nucleotides: TGTGCCAGCAGTTTCGGGGGGGGGATCACAGATACGCAGTATTTT.

This clone was counted once. The chain combines TRBV7-2 with TRBJ2-1, with a tentative D call TRBD2 (7 bases). The germline V and J ends were trimmed by 6 bases and 12 bases, with 12 bases remaining between them. This CDR3 comprises 11 residues. Germline CDR1 SGHTA, CDR2 FQGNSA. The CDR3, as DNA: TGTGCCAGCAGTTTTAGGGGGGGGCAGTTCTTC. Amino acids: CASSFRGGQFF.